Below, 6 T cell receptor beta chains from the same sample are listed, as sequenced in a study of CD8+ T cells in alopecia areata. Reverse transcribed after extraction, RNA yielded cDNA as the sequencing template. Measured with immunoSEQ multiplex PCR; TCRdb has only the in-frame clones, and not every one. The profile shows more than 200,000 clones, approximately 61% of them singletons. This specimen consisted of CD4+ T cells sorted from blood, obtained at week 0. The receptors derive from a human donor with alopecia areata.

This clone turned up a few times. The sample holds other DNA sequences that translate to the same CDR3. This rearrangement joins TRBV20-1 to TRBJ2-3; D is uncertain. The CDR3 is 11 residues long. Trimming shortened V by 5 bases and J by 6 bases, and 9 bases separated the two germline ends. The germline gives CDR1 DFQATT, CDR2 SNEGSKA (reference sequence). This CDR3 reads CSAPLGDTQYF. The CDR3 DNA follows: TGCAGTGCTCCCCTCGGGGATACGCAGTATTTT.

Written as DNA, the CDR3 is TGTGCCAGCAGCGTATCCGGGACAGCCGAGCAGTACTTC. Translating it yields CASSVSGTAEQYF. The rearrangement uses TRBV6-6 and TRBJ2-7; 7 bases match TRBD1. The CDR3 is made up of 13 amino acids. V shed 6 bases, J shed 6 bases, and the junction held 8 bases outside the gene matches. CDR1 is MNHNY, CDR2 SVGAGI, per germline (reference sequence).

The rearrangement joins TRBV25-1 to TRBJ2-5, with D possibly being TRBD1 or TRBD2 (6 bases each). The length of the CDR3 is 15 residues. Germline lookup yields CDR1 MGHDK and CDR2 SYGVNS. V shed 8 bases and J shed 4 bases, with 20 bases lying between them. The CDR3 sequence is CASWGAGTNSETQYF. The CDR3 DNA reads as TGTGCCAGCTGGGGGGCGGGGACAAATTCAGAGACCCAGTACTTC.

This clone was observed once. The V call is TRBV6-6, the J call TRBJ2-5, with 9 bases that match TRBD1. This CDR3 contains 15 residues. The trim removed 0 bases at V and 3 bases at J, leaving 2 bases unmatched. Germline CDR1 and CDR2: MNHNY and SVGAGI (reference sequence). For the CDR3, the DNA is TGTGCCAGCAGTTACTCAAGGGACAGGGAAGAGACCCAGTACTTC. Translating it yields CASSYSRDREETQYF.

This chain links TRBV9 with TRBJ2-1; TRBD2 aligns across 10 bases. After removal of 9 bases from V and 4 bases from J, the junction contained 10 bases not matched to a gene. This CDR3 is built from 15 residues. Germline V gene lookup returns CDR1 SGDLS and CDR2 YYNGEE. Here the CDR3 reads CATNSGGTGYNEQFF. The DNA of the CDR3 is TGTGCCACCAATAGCGGGGGGACAGGTTACAATGAGCAGTTCTTC. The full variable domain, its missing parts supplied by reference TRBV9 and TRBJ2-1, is DSGVTQTPKHLITATGQRVTLRCSPRSGDLSVYWYQQSLDQGLQFLIQYYNGEERAKGNILERFSAQQFPDLHSELNLSSLELGDSALYFCATNSGGTGYNEQFFGPGTRLTVL.

DNA for the CDR3: TGTGCCAGCACCCTAGTTGGGATAGGCCCCCTCGGAGGCTATGGCTACACCTTC. It translates to CASTLVGIGPLGGYGYTF. The chain carries TRBV27 and TRBJ1-2; no clear D gene. The CDR3 runs 18 residues. V dropped 7 bases and J dropped 4 bases, with 28 bases sitting between them. Germline loops: CDR1 MNHEY, CDR2 SMNVEV (reference sequence).